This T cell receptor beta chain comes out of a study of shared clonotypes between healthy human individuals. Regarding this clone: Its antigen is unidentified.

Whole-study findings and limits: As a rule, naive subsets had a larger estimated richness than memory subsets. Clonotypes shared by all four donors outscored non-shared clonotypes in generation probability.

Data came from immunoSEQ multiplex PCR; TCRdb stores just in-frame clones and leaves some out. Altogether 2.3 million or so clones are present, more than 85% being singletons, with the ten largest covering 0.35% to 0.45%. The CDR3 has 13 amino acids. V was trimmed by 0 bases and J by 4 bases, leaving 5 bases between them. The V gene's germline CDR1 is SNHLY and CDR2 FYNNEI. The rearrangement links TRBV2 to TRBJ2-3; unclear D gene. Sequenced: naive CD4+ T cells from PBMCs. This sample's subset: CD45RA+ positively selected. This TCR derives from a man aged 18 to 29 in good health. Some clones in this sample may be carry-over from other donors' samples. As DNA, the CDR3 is TGTGCCAGCAGTGAAGCGCCTTCAGATACGCAGTATTTT. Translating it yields CASSEAPSDTQYF.